This T cell receptor beta chain is drawn from a study of T cell clonality in common variable immunodeficiency. Study-level results: Common variable immunodeficiency TCR beta sequences reportedly had fewer deletions and N-nucleotide insertions. Shared TCRbeta clones were fewer between CVID subjects than controls.

The data were produced by immunoSEQ multiplex PCR, yet TCRdb's version contains in-frame clones alone and is incomplete. Observed in the sample are over 30,000 clones, none of them singletons. Replacement immunoglobulin had been given to every CVID subject for at least one year. There are a few counts of this clone. Its antigen remains unknown. The observed sequence ends 3 residues before the CDR3 terminus, with the missing tail filled in from the germline J gene. V trimming: 6 bases; J trimming: 2 bases; junction bases outside the gene matches: 0. Germline V lookup: CDR1 LNHDA, CDR2 SQIVND (reference sequence). This CDR3 is 13 amino acids long.

Sequences were obtained from peripheral blood mononuclear cells. The receptor comes from a human donor with common variable immunodeficiency. The chain links TRBV19 to TRBJ1-3; TRBD1 matches at 8 bases. CDR3 residues: CASRTGAGNTIYF. Incomplete CDR3 DNA: TGTGCCAGTAGGACAGGGGCTGGAAACACC.